The clone carrying this TCR beta chain occurred a few times. What it binds is not known. TCRdb redid the calling of the PCR reads with MiXCR, one entry per CDR3 protein. The sample includes about half a million distinct CDR3 sequences, around 23% seen only once; the top ten take approximately 0.8%. The record originates from a study of molecular identifiers for immune sequencing clone quantification. The wider study: Replicates split RNA from approximately 22,000 or 94,000 naive CD8 cells five ways, and the researchers sequenced four portions.

The CDR3 is 17 amino acids. Trimming cost V 1 base and J 6 bases; bases outside gene matches: 11. CDR1 and CDR2 from the germline V gene are MGHRA and YSYEKL. Study-level results: Highly expanded clone sizes could be underestimated through barcode sharing by identical TCR molecules. Clonotypes topping 20 RNA copies carried over 97% of effector molecules but under 1% of naive ones.

Libraries from naive CD8 cells were generated from 20,000 to 1,000,000 sorted cells (with 10%, 30% or 50% RNA). The sequence was collected from a human donor in good health. Some libraries in this study had Jurkat cell RNA spiked in. The chain links TRBV4-1 to TRBJ1-4; 7 positions agree with TRBD1. Material: naive CD8+ T cells from blood, with Jurkat cell RNA spiked in. The subset: FACS-sorted CD8+CD4-CCR7+CD45RA+ naive T cells. The CDR3, as DNA: TGCGCCAGCAGCCAAGGTTTTATGGGGACAGATGATGAAAAACTGTTTTTT. It is translated as CASSQGFMGTDDEKLFF.